The 8 T cell receptor beta chains below were found in one sample sequenced in a study of T-cell reconstitution after alpha-beta-depleted transplantation in children. Unique molecular identifiers were incorporated during preparation of the TCRbeta library. Using its own MiXCR run on the PCR reads, TCRdb lists one record per CDR3 protein. The top ten clones hold about 4.8% of a sample with about 250,000 distinct CDR3 sequences, roughly 25% of them seen once. Here the sequenced sample was PBMCs, mostly from graft donor cells, taken 360 days after TCRalphabeta/CD19-depleted stem cell transplant. The receptors originated from a female patient aged 2 to 10 who had a stem cell transplant for congenital amegakaryocytic thrombocytopenia, so the T cells may come from the graft donor.

The sample holds a few counts of this clonotype. The V call is TRBV30, the J call TRBJ1-2; 10 bases are shared with TRBD1. CDR3 length: 13 amino acids. After removal of 7 bases from V and 3 bases from J, the junction contained 5 bases not matched to a gene. Germline V gene data show CDR1 as GTSNPN and CDR2 as SVGIG (reference sequence). The CDR3 DNA reads as TGTGCCTCACCGGACAGGGGGGACTATGGCTACACCTTC. Translating it yields CASPDRGDYGYTF.

CDR3 coding DNA: TGCGCCAGCAGCTTGGGTACTCTAAAGGACGAGCAGTACTTC. This sequence encodes CASSLGTLKDEQYF. The chain is built from TRBV5-1 and TRBJ2-7; D gene ambiguous. Germline V gives CDR1 SGHRS, CDR2 YFSETQ. V shed 0 bases and J shed 5 bases, with 12 bases lying between them. The CDR3 extends over 14 amino acids. Full variable domain (outside the CDR3, taken from reference TRBV5-1 and TRBJ2-7): KAGVTQTPRYLIKTRGQQVTLSCSPISGHRSVSWYQQTPGQGLQFLFEYFSETQRNKGNFPGRFSGRQFSNSRSEMNVSTLELGDSALYLCASSLGTLKDEQYFGPGTRLTVT.

The V and J genes are TRBV10-3 and TRBJ2-7; the match to TRBD2 covers 7 bases. V dropped 10 bases and J dropped 4; count of bases not matched to a gene: 4. This CDR3 has 11 amino acids. Germline CDR1 ENHRY, CDR2 SYGVKD. CDR3 protein: CATAGEYEQYF. CDR3 DNA: TGTGCCACCGCGGGGGAGTACGAGCAGTACTTC.

J is TRBJ2-1 and V is TRBV7-9; D gene ambiguous. Trimming cost V 0 bases and J 2 bases, with 14 bases left between them. The length of the CDR3 is 17 residues. Germline V lookup: CDR1 SEHNR, CDR2 FQNEAQ (reference sequence). The CDR3 nucleotides are TGTGCCAGCAGCTTAGCCCCAGGAAACGTAGCCTACAATGAGCAGTTCTTC. It codes for CASSLAPGNVAYNEQFF. Complete variable domain (other parts from reference TRBV7-9 and TRBJ2-1): DTGVSQNPRHKITKRGQNVTFRCDPISEHNRLYWYRQTLGQGPEFLTYFQNEAQLEKSRLLSDRFSAERPKGSFSTLEIQRTEQGDSAMYLCASSLAPGNVAYNEQFFGPGTRLTVL.

The chain combines TRBV7-8 with TRBJ2-1, with a tentative D call TRBD2 (6 bases). V shed 1 base and J shed 4 bases, with 23 bases lying between them. The germline CDR1 and CDR2 sequences are SGHVS and FQNEAQ. The CDR3 length is 19 residues. The DNA of the CDR3 is TGTGCCAGCAGCTTAGGTAGGATTGTGGTCGGGACTTTTTACAATGAGCAGTTCTTC. Translating it yields CASSLGRIVVGTFYNEQFF.

V gene TRBV20-1 combines with J gene TRBJ2-1, with D possibly matching TRBD2 (6 bases). Per the germline V gene, CDR1 is DFQATT and CDR2 is SNEGSKA (reference sequence). V was pared by 6 bases and J by 10 bases, with 16 bases between. The CDR3 spans 12 residues. Here the CDR3 DNA reads TGCAGTGCGCAGCGCGGGGCGGCGGAGCAGTTCTTC. Protein product: CSAQRGAAEQFF.

This clonotype showed up many times. The CDR3, as DNA: TGTGCCAGCAGCCGGGGGTCCCCGTACAATGAGCAGTTCTTC. Amino acids: CASSRGSPYNEQFF. This sequence joins TRBV3-1 and TRBJ2-1; D is tentatively TRBD1 or TRBD2 (5 bases each). This CDR3 comprises 14 residues. V was trimmed by 4 bases and J by 4 bases, leaving 11 bases between them. Looked up from germline, CDR1 is LGHDT and CDR2 is YNNKEL (reference sequence).

In this sample, this clonotype turned up a few times. The chain carries TRBV28 and TRBJ1-6; 7 positions match TRBD1. This CDR3 region has 16 residues. Germline-derived CDR1 and CDR2 are MDHEN and SYDVKM. The junction had 11 bases not matched to a gene; V was cut back by 1 base and J by 11 bases. CDR3 in DNA: TGTGCCAGCAGTTTATCTACGGACAGGTCCCTAACACCCCTCCACTTT. Translation gives CASSLSTDRSLTPLHF.